This T cell receptor (beta chain) was retrieved from a study of cytomegalovirus exposure and HLA in healthy donors. Regarding the study as a whole: In a later analysis, V- and J-gene trimming of beta chains associated with a DCLRE1C missense variant, replicated independently. The classifier, whose performance was assessed in both the original and validation cohorts, reportedly diagnosed cytomegalovirus status with high specificity and sensitivity. Productive rates of about 90% or about 30% were seen for most TCR beta V segments in an earlier analysis.

As regards this clone: Its antigen is not identified.

Amplification used 60 Vbeta primers and 13 Jbeta primers. Profiling relied on immunoSEQ multiplex PCR, and the TCRdb table lists in-frame clones only, not all of them. The profile shows roughly 100,000 clones, more than 75% of them singletons. The CDR3 is 15 residues long. The ends were cut back, 5 bases at V and 4 bases at J, with 18 bases in the middle. Germline loops: CDR1 MGHRA, CDR2 YSYEKL. The TCR comes from a woman under 30 in good health and CMV-seropositive. The sequencing sample was made of PBMCs. The chain joins TRBV4-1 to TRBJ2-7, with a possible D match to TRBD1 (5 bases). CDR3 in DNA: TGCGCCAGCAGCGACCCCCGGGCAGGGCGGTACGAGCAGTACTTC. Protein product: CASSDPRAGRYEQYF.